The 25 T cell receptor beta chains in this list originate from one sample, sequenced in a study of blood T cell repertoires in COVID-19. Sequencing used immunoSEQ multiplex PCR; TCRdb keeps in-frame clones, though not all of them. The table shows some 96,000 clones, with more than 75% occurring only once. Sequenced: peripheral blood. The receptor source for this set is a man aged 25 to 40 in a cohort sampled during active COVID-19.

V is TRBV2 and J is TRBJ2-1; 9 bases line up with TRBD2. J lost 5 bases, V lost 2 bases, and 4 bases had no gene match. The V gene's germline CDR1 is SNHLY and CDR2 FYNNEI. This CDR3 region has 15 residues. The CDR3 nucleotides read TGTGCCAGCAGTGAAATGCGGGGGGGCCACAATGAGCAGTTCTTC. Its translation is CASSEMRGGHNEQFF.

The chain recombines TRBV10-3 with TRBJ1-5, with a weak D call TRBD1 (5 bases). Trimming removed 6 bases at V and 4 bases at J, with 16 bases between. This CDR3 contains 15 residues. Germline values: CDR1 ENHRY, CDR2 SYGVKD. The chain's CDR3 is CAISPAGGGNQPQHF. CDR3 DNA sequence: TGTGCCATCAGCCCAGCGGGGGGGGGTAATCAGCCCCAGCATTTT.

The rearrangement uses TRBV7-9 and TRBJ2-3; TRBD2 matches at 16 bases. V shed 2 bases, J shed 6 bases, and the junction held 5 bases outside the gene matches. The length of the CDR3 is 17 residues. CDR1 and CDR2 (germline): SEHNR, FQNEAQ (reference sequence). The CDR3 protein is CASSLMGLAGGPDTQYF. The CDR3 coding sequence is TGTGCCAGCAGCTTAATGGGACTAGCGGGGGGGCCGGATACGCAGTATTTT.

This clone was picked up one time. The chain has TRBV9 and TRBJ2-7, with 12 nucleotides matching TRBD2. V shed 2 bases and J 2 bases; nucleotides not matched to a gene: 5. This CDR3 has 16 amino acids. In germline, CDR1 is SGDLS, CDR2 YYNGEE. CDR3 sequence: CASSVASGGAAYEQYF. CDR3 bases: TGTGCCAGCAGCGTGGCTAGCGGGGGGGCGGCCTACGAGCAGTACTTC.

V usage is TRBV6-1 and J usage is TRBJ2-5; 12 bases match TRBD2. Germline V gene data show CDR1 as MNHNS and CDR2 as SASEGT. CDR3 length: 16 amino acids. The junction had 8 bases not matched to a gene; V was cut back by 4 bases and J by 5 bases. Here the CDR3 DNA reads TGTGCCAGCAGTGCCCGGACTAGCGGGACGGGGGAGACCCAGTACTTC. Translating it yields CASSARTSGTGETQYF.

The J gene is TRBJ2-4, the V gene TRBV5-1, with 7 bases identical to TRBD2. CDR3 length: 16 residues. The trim removed 4 bases at V and 0 bases at J, leaving 7 bases unmatched. Germline CDR1 reads SGHRS; CDR2 reads YFSETQ. CDR3 amino acids: CASSTLAGLAKNIQYF. As DNA, the CDR3 is TGCGCCAGCAGCACCTTAGCGGGCCTAGCCAAAAACATTCAGTACTTC.

The J gene is TRBJ1-1, the V gene TRBV7-9, with D perhaps TRBD1 (6 bases). V gave up 4 bases and J gave up 7 bases, with 13 bases separating them. The CDR3 is 13 residues long. The germline CDR1 and CDR2 sequences are SEHNR and FQNEAQ (reference sequence). The CDR3 nucleotides read TGTGCCAGCAGCTCCGGACAGTTAGGTGAAGCTTTCTTT. Its translation: CASSSGQLGEAFF.

The chain is built from TRBV9 and TRBJ1-3; D ambiguous. Trimming took 4 bases from V and 0 from J, leaving 11 bases between them. The CDR3 has 15 residues. The V gene's germline CDR1 is SGDLS and CDR2 YYNGEE. The CDR3 DNA sequence: TGTGCCAGCAGCCCAGCAGGTTCCTCTGGAAACACCATATATTTT. This encodes CASSPAGSSGNTIYF.

The rearrangement uses TRBV6-2 or TRBV6-3 and TRBJ1-2; 8 bases agree with TRBD1. This CDR3 region has 16 residues. Germline CDR1 MNHEY, CDR2 SVGEGT. Trimming removed 2 bases from V and 5 bases from J; junction bases left unmatched: 10. In DNA form, the CDR3 reads TGTGCCAGCAGTTACCCGGCCAGGGGGCCGGGTTATGGCTACACCTTC. This translates into CASSYPARGPGYGYTF.

V usage is TRBV9 and J usage is TRBJ2-7; 10 bases align to TRBD1. CDR1 and CDR2 (germline): SGDLS, YYNGEE. J gave up 6 bases and V 1 base, and 4 bases lay outside the gene matches. The CDR3 runs to 14 residues. The chain's CDR3 is CASSVRTGGGEQYF. For the CDR3, the DNA is TGTGCCAGCAGCGTAAGGACAGGGGGAGGCGAGCAGTACTTC.

This chain connects TRBV25-1 to TRBJ2-1, with 7 positions matching TRBD2. Germline CDR1 is MGHDK and CDR2 is SYGVNS. This CDR3 has 16 amino acids. V gave up 4 bases and J gave up 3 bases; unmatched junction bases: 9. CDR3 sequence reads: CASSAQRGDLYNEQFF. The CDR3, as DNA: TGTGCCAGCAGTGCTCAGCGGGGAGATCTCTACAATGAGCAGTTCTTC.

This clone has only a few counts. The genes are TRBV6-4 and TRBJ2-3; the D is unclear. With 5 bases removed from V and 4 bases from J, the gap between germline ends came to 10 bases. Germline V CDR1 and CDR2: MRHNA, SNTAGT. This CDR3 is built from 13 residues. The CDR3 DNA is TGTGCCAGCAGTAAGTGGTCGGCAGATACGCAGTATTTT. It translates to CASSKWSADTQYF.

This rearrangement joins TRBV6-5 to TRBJ1-6; D is perhaps TRBD1 (5 bases). The germline V gene has CDR1 MNHEY and CDR2 SVGAGI. The V and J ends lost 4 bases and 11 bases respectively, with 12 bases between them. The CDR3 covers 13 residues. CDR3 in amino acids: CASSSPGGTPLHF. CDR3 bases: TGTGCCAGCAGTTCCCCTGGGGGGACACCCCTCCACTTT.

The rearrangement joins TRBV9 to TRBJ1-2; 7 bases fit TRBD1. Germline CDR1 is SGDLS and CDR2 is YYNGEE. This CDR3 contains 15 residues. V was clipped by 3 bases and J by 4 bases; unmatched bases: 9. The CDR3, as DNA: TGTGCCAGCAGCGAACAGACAGGGATTGGCTATGGCTACACCTTC. This codes for CASSEQTGIGYGYTF.

The chain joins TRBV4-3 to TRBJ2-7, with 7 positions matching TRBD2. The germline V gene has CDR1 LGHNA and CDR2 YSLEER. This CDR3 spans 15 amino acids. After removal of 2 bases from V and 6 bases from J, the junction contained 10 bases not matched to a gene. The DNA for the CDR3 is TGCGCCAGCAGCCAAAACACCGAGACGGGGGGCGAGCAGTACTTC. Protein: CASSQNTETGGEQYF.

This chain uses TRBV7-8 with TRBJ1-4; TRBD1 matches 9 bases. CDR1 is SGHVS, CDR2 FQNEAQ, per germline. The CDR3 runs 14 residues. Germline trimming cut 1 base from V and 10 bases from J; bases unmatched to any gene: 4. CDR3 in DNA: TGTGCCAGCAGCTTAGGGGACAGGGACCTAAAACTGTTTTTT. This encodes CASSLGDRDLKLFF.

The chain combines TRBV30 with TRBJ2-1, with 7 bases that match TRBD1. Germline loops: CDR1 GTSNPN, CDR2 SVGIG (reference sequence). Trimming at V came to 2 bases and at J to 0 bases, leaving 4 bases not matched to a gene. The CDR3 runs to 15 residues. DNA for the CDR3: TGTGCCTGGAGTCAAGGGGACAGCTCCTACAATGAGCAGTTCTTC. Its translation is CAWSQGDSSYNEQFF.

The chain joins TRBV30 to TRBJ1-1; 7 bases align to TRBD1. The CDR3 contains 13 residues. Germline V CDR1 and CDR2: GTSNPN, SVGIG (reference sequence). V was clipped by 1 base and J by 3 bases; unmatched bases: 2. This chain's CDR3 is CAWSDQGDTEAFF. Written as DNA, the CDR3 is TGTGCCTGGAGTGATCAGGGGGACACTGAAGCTTTCTTT.

The chain recombines TRBV5-6 with TRBJ2-7; 9 bases match TRBD1. V was clipped by 0 bases and J by 9 bases; unmatched bases: 7. CDR3 size: 14 residues. Germline V gene lookup returns CDR1 SGHDT and CDR2 YYEEEE. CDR3 in amino acids: CASSLDRGQGRQYF. For the CDR3, the DNA is TGTGCCAGCAGCTTGGATAGGGGACAGGGAAGGCAGTACTTC.

J is TRBJ1-6 and V is TRBV6-4, with a tentative D call TRBD1 (6 bases). The CDR3 is 15 residues long. The V gene lost 0 bases and the J gene lost 7 bases, with 10 bases spanning the gap. Germline CDR1 and CDR2: MRHNA and SNTAGT. The CDR3 reads CASSDSGQGNSPLHF. Here the CDR3 DNA reads TGTGCCAGCAGTGACTCAGGGCAGGGGAATTCACCCCTCCACTTT.

V is TRBV5-6 and J is TRBJ2-5; perhaps TRBD2 as D (6 bases). The CDR3 spans 15 residues. V lost 5 bases to trimming and J lost 5 bases, with 19 bases between them. Germline V gene data show CDR1 as SGHDT and CDR2 as YYEEEE. DNA for the CDR3: TGTGCCAGCAGGGGTGCGGGGACGGCGAGGGAGACCCAGTACTTC. This encodes CASRGAGTARETQYF.

The genes are TRBV5-5 and TRBJ2-3, with TRBD2 matching over 9 bases. V shed 3 bases and J 4 bases; nucleotides not matched to a gene: 3. There are 14 residues in the CDR3. Germline CDR1 reads SGHKS; CDR2 reads YYEKEE (reference sequence). The CDR3 nucleotides read TGTGCCAGCAGCTGGAGCGGGGGGCCAGATACGCAGTATTTT. It yields the protein CASSWSGGPDTQYF.

V gene TRBV13 combines with J gene TRBJ2-1; 8 bases line up with TRBD2. CDR1 and CDR2 from the germline V gene are PRHDT and FYEKMQ (reference sequence). The CDR3 has 13 amino acids. The V gene end was trimmed by 3 bases and the J gene end by 12 bases; junction bases not matched to a gene: 7. The CDR3 region has the DNA TGTGCCAGCAGCTTTGGCGGGGGGATAGGGCAGTTCTTC. Encoded protein: CASSFGGGIGQFF.

V usage is TRBV6-5 and J usage is TRBJ1-2, with D unresolved. The V end lost 5 bases, the J end lost 2 bases, and 12 bases lay between the germline ends. This CDR3 has 14 amino acids. Germline loops: CDR1 MNHEY, CDR2 SVGAGI. The CDR3 here is CASSRLSGNYGYTF. CDR3 nucleotide sequence: TGTGCCAGCAGTCGCCTGTCGGGAAACTATGGCTACACCTTC.

This clone has more than one count but fewer than ten. J is TRBJ2-1 and V is TRBV3-1 (or the pseudogene TRBV3-2), with TRBD2 matching 14 bases. The CDR3 is 15 amino acids. Trimming cost V 6 bases and J 6 bases; bases outside gene matches: 4. Germline loops: CDR1 LGHDT, CDR2 YNNKEL (reference sequence). The CDR3 here is CASSPGTSGGNEQFF. The DNA for the CDR3 is TGTGCCAGCAGTCCCGGGACTAGCGGGGGCAATGAGCAGTTCTTC.